The T cell receptor beta chain described here comes from a study of T cells in Graves' hyperthyroidism and ophthalmopathy. Those patients with uncontrolled infection, other autoimmune disease, pregnancy or lactation were excluded. Every diagnosis used clinical symptoms, serum thyroxine and TRAb, thyroid ultrasound and orbital computed tomography. With regard to this clonotype: What it binds is not known.

Whole-study findings and limits: In blood, most of the thyroid clonotypes expanded above 0.001 were also present. In validation, the model predicted ophthalmopathy. These predictions came a median approximately 5.9 months before onset.

RNA transcripts gave rise to amplified TCR beta CDR3 regions. The TCR CDR3 was amplified in a first-round RT-PCR using the HTBI primer set. MiXCR, applied by TCRdb to the multiplex PCR reads, yields one record per CDR3 protein. The sample consists of roughly 500,000 distinct CDR3 sequences, under 60% of them appearing once. CDR1 and CDR2 (germline): DFQATT, SNEGSKA (reference sequence). Germline trimming cut 6 bases from V and 5 bases from J; bases unmatched to any gene: 3. This CDR3 has 11 amino acids. The sequencing sample was made of peripheral blood or thyroid tissue (not recorded which). The sequence derives from an adult woman with Graves' disease, either hyperthyroidism or ophthalmopathy (not recorded which). V is TRBV20-1 and J is TRBJ1-1; 7 bases align to TRBD1. The CDR3 region is CSAEGQTEAFF. Here the CDR3 DNA reads TGCAGTGCGGAGGGACAGACTGAAGCTTTCTTT.